The TCR beta chain described here comes from a study of cytomegalovirus exposure and HLA in healthy donors. Turning to this clone: The antigen is unknown.

Notes on the study in general: The study labeled 180 or so TCR beta chains cytomegalovirus-associated. High sensitivity and specificity were reportedly achieved when the classifier diagnosed cytomegalovirus status.

The CDR3 covers 14 residues. With V trimmed by 8 bases and J by 4 bases, 10 bases remained unmatched. Looked up from germline, CDR1 is LNHDA and CDR2 is SQIVND (reference sequence). Using immunoSEQ multiplex PCR, the repertoire was profiled, and TCRdb retains in-frame clones only, with some absent. The table shows around 150,000 clones, with 91% occurring only once. The rearrangement uses TRBV19 and TRBJ1-1, with TRBD1 identical over 7 bases. Material: PBMCs. This clonotype was obtained from a woman between 18 and 30 years old in good health and CMV-seropositive. This chain's CDR3 is CASSSDRVGTEAFF. The CDR3 bases are TGTGCCAGTTCATCAGACAGGGTGGGCACTGAAGCTTTCTTT.